The next 21 T cell receptor beta chains were all read from a single sample in a study of cytomegalovirus exposure and HLA in healthy donors. Primers included in the PCR were 60 Vbeta and 13 Jbeta primers. Produced via immunoSEQ multiplex PCR; TCRdb's table is partial and in-frame only. The table has 130,000 or so clones, more than 60% seen once. The sequenced sample was PBMCs. Receptors were obtained from a woman aged 18-35 years in good health and CMV-seronegative.

The chain links TRBV27 to TRBJ2-6, with D hard to call. The CDR3 loop spans 14 amino acids. Germline V gene data show CDR1 as MNHEY and CDR2 as SMNVEV (reference sequence). Trimming removed 6 bases from V and 2 bases from J, with 8 bases in between. The CDR3: CASSRSTGANVLTF. Here the CDR3 DNA reads TGTGCCAGCAGCCGATCTACTGGGGCCAACGTCCTGACTTTC.

The rearrangement uses TRBV15 and TRBJ1-3, with D perhaps matching TRBD1 (6 bases). CDR3 length: 19 residues. Germline CDR1 LNHNV, CDR2 YYDKDF (reference sequence). The V end lost 4 bases, the J end lost 0 bases, and 22 bases lay between the germline ends. The CDR3 DNA follows: TGTGCCACCAGCACGTTGGGGACACCAACTCAATTCTCTGGAAACACCATATATTTT. Encoded protein: CATSTLGTPTQFSGNTIYF.

This clone was seen just once. The V call is TRBV5-1, the J call TRBJ2-1, with 7 bases identical to TRBD1. The CDR3 consists of 14 residues. The V segment lost 5 bases and the J segment 5 bases; nucleotides outside the gene matches: 7. The V gene's germline CDR1 is SGHRS and CDR2 YFSETQ. CDR3 region: CASRTGSGNNEQFF. The CDR3 nucleotides are TGCGCCAGCAGGACAGGGTCAGGCAACAATGAGCAGTTCTTC.

The chain employs TRBV11-1 and TRBJ2-5; 9 bases are shared with TRBD2. Germline V lookup: CDR1 SGHAT, CDR2 FQDESV (reference sequence). The length of the CDR3 is 16 residues. V was clipped by 5 bases and J by 4 bases; unmatched bases: 11. CDR3 DNA: TGTGCCAGCAGCCCCCGCCGTCTAGCGGGACGAGAGACCCAGTACTTC. Amino acids: CASSPRRLAGRETQYF.

The chain is built from TRBV2 and TRBJ1-2; 7 nucleotides line up with TRBD1. The junction had 12 bases not matched to a gene; V was cut back by 6 bases and J by 2 bases. There are 16 residues in the CDR3. Germline values: CDR1 SNHLY, CDR2 FYNNEI. The CDR3 DNA sequence: TGTGCCAGCAGGGGACAGACCAAGGACTTAAACTATGGCTACACCTTC. It is translated as CASRGQTKDLNYGYTF.

The J gene is TRBJ1-5, the V gene TRBV4-1; D might be TRBD1 (6 bases). Per the germline V gene, CDR1 is MGHRA and CDR2 is YSYEKL. V dropped 0 bases and J dropped 1 base, with 19 bases sitting between them. The CDR3 runs 19 residues. The CDR3 region has the DNA TGCGCCAGCAGCCAAGATGGGACCCCACAGGGTTGGAGCAATCAGCCCCAGCATTTT. Encoded protein: CASSQDGTPQGWSNQPQHF.

The chain recombines TRBV29-1 with TRBJ2-4; no clear D gene. The CDR3 totals 12 residues. Germline CDR1 reads SQVTM; CDR2 reads ANQGSEA. Trimming cost V 7 bases and J 9 bases, with 16 bases left between them. CDR3 in DNA: TGCAGCGCCGCGAACTATGGTGGCATTCAGTACTTC. Translating it yields CSAANYGGIQYF.

J is TRBJ2-3 and V is TRBV4-1; 9 bases map to TRBD1. V was clipped by 3 bases and J by 10 bases; unmatched bases: 8. The germline V gene has CDR1 MGHRA and CDR2 YSYEKL. The CDR3 is made up of 14 amino acids. CDR3 coding DNA: TGCGCCAGCAGCCACCCGGGACAGGGTTATTCGCAGTATTTT. Its protein is CASSHPGQGYSQYF.

The chain couples TRBV5-6 to TRBJ1-2; TRBD1 agrees at 10 bases. The CDR3 consists of 13 residues. The junction had 3 bases not matched to a gene; V was cut back by 2 bases and J by 8 bases. Germline CDR1 and CDR2: SGHDT and YYEEEE. This CDR3 is CASSFDRGLGYTF. CDR3 bases: TGTGCCAGCAGCTTCGACAGGGGGCTCGGCTACACCTTC.

This CDR3 reads CASSQPGQAKGSYTF. CDR3 nucleotides: TGCGCCAGCAGCCAACCGGGACAGGCCAAAGGTAGCTACACCTTC. This sequence joins TRBV4-1 and TRBJ1-2; TRBD1 matches 8 bases. V was pared by 2 bases and J by 9 bases, with 11 bases of the junction left unmatched. CDR3 size: 15 residues. Germline-derived CDR1 and CDR2 are MGHRA and YSYEKL.

This chain uses TRBV4-2 with TRBJ2-3; 11 nucleotides line up with TRBD2. With 4 bases clipped from V and 2 bases from J, the junction kept 5 bases outside the gene matches. CDR3 length: 16 amino acids. Germline V gives CDR1 LGHNA, CDR2 YNFKEQ. The CDR3, as DNA: TGTGCCAGCAGCCCGGGGACTAGCGGAAACACAGATACGCAGTATTTT. Translated, it gives CASSPGTSGNTDTQYF.

The gene calls are TRBV5-4 and TRBJ1-1; 9 positions match TRBD1. Trimming took 6 bases from V and 0 from J; bases not matched to a gene: 3. Germline V lookup: CDR1 SGHNT, CDR2 YYREEE (reference sequence). The CDR3 extends over 14 amino acids. CDR3 sequence: CASTWDRVNTEAFF. CDR3 sequence (DNA): TGTGCCAGCACATGGGACAGGGTGAACACTGAAGCTTTCTTT.

V gene TRBV30 combines with J gene TRBJ1-2; tentative D call: TRBD1 (6 bases). This CDR3 is built from 15 residues. Trimming shortened V by 3 bases and J by 8 bases, and 22 bases separated the two germline ends. Germline loops: CDR1 GTSNPN, CDR2 SVGIG (reference sequence). The CDR3 DNA reads TGTGCCTGGAGCCCCGTGGTGGGGGACACGGCGGGCTACACCTTC. Its protein is CAWSPVVGDTAGYTF.

The CDR3 sequence: CASSLTGSLGETQYF. The CDR3 DNA sequence: TGTGCCAGCAGCTTAACAGGGAGCTTGGGGGAGACCCAGTACTTC. The chain couples TRBV7-6 to TRBJ2-5; D may be TRBD1 (6 bases). The CDR3 runs 15 residues. Trimming took 2 bases from V and 5 from J, leaving 15 bases between them. Germline V gene data show CDR1 as SGHVS and CDR2 as FNYEAQ.

This clone was observed a handful of times. The chain carries TRBV6-1 and TRBJ1-2; possible D gene TRBD1, 6 bases. Looked up from germline, CDR1 is MNHNS and CDR2 is SASEGT. V was shortened by 2 bases and J by 3 bases, with 7 bases between the two germline ends. The CDR3 has 13 residues. CDR3 nucleotides: TGTGCCAGCAGTGAAACAGGGTACTATGGCTACACCTTC. It codes for CASSETGYYGYTF.

V and J are TRBV2 and TRBJ2-7, with D maybe TRBD1 (6 bases). This CDR3 region has 14 residues. Germline V gene data show CDR1 as SNHLY and CDR2 as FYNNEI. V gave up 9 bases and J gave up 3 bases, with 18 bases separating them. The CDR3 reads CARSRRDNNYEQYF. The CDR3 DNA reads as TGTGCCAGATCTCGACGGGACAACAACTACGAGCAGTACTTC.

This chain connects TRBV30 to TRBJ2-1; D might be TRBD2 (5 bases). Germline lookup yields CDR1 GTSNPN and CDR2 SVGIG (reference sequence). V was pared by 0 bases and J by 8 bases, with 11 bases between. The CDR3 has 13 residues. The CDR3 region is CAWSVIVRDEQFF. Here the CDR3 DNA reads TGTGCCTGGAGTGTAATCGTGAGGGATGAGCAGTTCTTC.

This chain links TRBV5-5 with TRBJ2-7; 10 bases align to TRBD1. The CDR3 extends over 15 amino acids. After removal of 2 bases from V and 4 bases from J, the junction contained 6 bases not matched to a gene. Germline V gives CDR1 SGHKS, CDR2 YYEKEE (reference sequence). The DNA of the CDR3 is TGTGCCAGCAGCTTAGGGACAGGGGACTTTTACGAGCAGTACTTC. Amino acids: CASSLGTGDFYEQYF. Full variable domain (rest looked up from reference TRBV5-5 and TRBJ2-7): DAGVTQSPTHLIKTRGQQVTLRCSPISGHKSVSWYQQVLGQGPQFIFQYYEKEERGRGNFPDRFSARQFPNYSSELNVNALLLGDSALYLCASSLGTGDFYEQYFGPGTRLTVT.

V usage is TRBV29-1 and J usage is TRBJ1-2; 7 nucleotides align to TRBD1. Germline CDR1 and CDR2: SQVTM and ANQGSEA. V lost 7 bases, J lost 2 bases, and 4 bases stayed unmatched. This CDR3 is 12 amino acids long. CDR3 DNA sequence: TGCAGCGGGGTACAGGGGAACTATGGCTACACCTTC. Its translation: CSGVQGNYGYTF.

The sample holds a few counts of this clone. This chain links TRBV5-1 with TRBJ2-2; the match to TRBD2 covers 11 bases. This CDR3 region has 16 residues. The ends lost 4 bases at V and 3 bases at J; junction bases unmatched: 5. Per germline, CDR1 SGHRS and CDR2 YFSETQ. As DNA, the CDR3 is TGCGCCAGCAGCCGGCTGACTAGCGGGGACACCGGGGAGCTGTTTTTT. This gives the protein CASSRLTSGDTGELFF.

The CDR3 protein is CASSTSRASSYNEQFF. CDR3 nucleotide sequence: TGTGCCAGCAGCACCTCGCGTGCAAGCTCCTACAATGAGCAGTTCTTC. The chain joins TRBV7-2 to TRBJ2-1; no reliable D call. CDR1 SGHTA and CDR2 FQGNSA come from the germline V gene. The length of the CDR3 is 16 residues. Trimming cost V 5 bases and J 0 bases, with 14 bases left between them. Together with reference TRBV7-2 and TRBJ2-1, the CDR3 gives the full variable domain: GAGVSQSPSNKVTEKGKDVELRCDPISGHTALYWYRQSLGQGLEFLIYFQGNSAPDKSGLPSDRFSAERTGGSVSTLTIQRTQQEDSAVYLCASSTSRASSYNEQFFGPGTRLTVL.